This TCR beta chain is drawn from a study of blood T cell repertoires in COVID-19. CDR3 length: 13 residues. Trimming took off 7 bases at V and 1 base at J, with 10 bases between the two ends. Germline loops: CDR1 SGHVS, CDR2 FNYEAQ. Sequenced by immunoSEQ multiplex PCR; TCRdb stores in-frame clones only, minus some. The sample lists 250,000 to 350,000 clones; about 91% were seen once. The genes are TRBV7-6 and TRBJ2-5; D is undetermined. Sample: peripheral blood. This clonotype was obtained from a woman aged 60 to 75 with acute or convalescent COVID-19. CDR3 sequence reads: CASTPWAQETQYF. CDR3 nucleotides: TGTGCCAGCACTCCTTGGGCCCAAGAGACCCAGTACTTC.